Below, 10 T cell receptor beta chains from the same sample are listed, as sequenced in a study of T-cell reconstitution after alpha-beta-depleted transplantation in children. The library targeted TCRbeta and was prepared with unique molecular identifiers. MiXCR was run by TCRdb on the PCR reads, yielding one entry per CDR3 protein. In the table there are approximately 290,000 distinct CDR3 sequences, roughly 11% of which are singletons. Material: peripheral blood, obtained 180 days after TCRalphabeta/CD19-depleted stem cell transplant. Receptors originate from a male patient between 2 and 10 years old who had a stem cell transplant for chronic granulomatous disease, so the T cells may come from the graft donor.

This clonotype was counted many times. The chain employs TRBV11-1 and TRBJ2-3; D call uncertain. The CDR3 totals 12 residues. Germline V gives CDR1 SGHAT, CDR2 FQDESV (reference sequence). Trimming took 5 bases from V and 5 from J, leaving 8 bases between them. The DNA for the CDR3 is TGTGCCAGCAGCCCCTTCAGAGATACGCAGTATTTT. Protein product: CASSPFRDTQYF.

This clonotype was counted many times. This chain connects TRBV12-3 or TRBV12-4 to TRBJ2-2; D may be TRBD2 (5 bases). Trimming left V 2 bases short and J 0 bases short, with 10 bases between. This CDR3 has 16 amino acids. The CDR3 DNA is TGTGCCAGCAGTTTACGAGGACTGCCGAACACCGGGGAGCTGTTTTTT. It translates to CASSLRGLPNTGELFF.

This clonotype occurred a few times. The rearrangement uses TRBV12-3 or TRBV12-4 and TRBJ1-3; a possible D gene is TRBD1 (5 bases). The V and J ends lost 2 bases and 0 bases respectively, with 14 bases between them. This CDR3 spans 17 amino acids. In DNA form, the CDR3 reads TGTGCCAGCAGTTTAATACGACAGCCGTACTCTGGAAACACCATATATTTT. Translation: CASSLIRQPYSGNTIYF.

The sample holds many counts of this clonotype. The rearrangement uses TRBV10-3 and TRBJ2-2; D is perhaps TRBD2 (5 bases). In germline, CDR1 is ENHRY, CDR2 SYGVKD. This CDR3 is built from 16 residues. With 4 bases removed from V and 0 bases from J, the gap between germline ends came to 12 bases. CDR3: CAISAGSSSNTGELFF. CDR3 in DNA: TGTGCCATCAGTGCGGGATCCTCATCGAACACCGGGGAGCTGTTTTTT.

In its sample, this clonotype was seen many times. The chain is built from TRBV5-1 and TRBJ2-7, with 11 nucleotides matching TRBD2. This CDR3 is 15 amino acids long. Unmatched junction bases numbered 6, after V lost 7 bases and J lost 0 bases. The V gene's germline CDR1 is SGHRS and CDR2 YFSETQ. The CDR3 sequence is CASALTSGVSYEQYF. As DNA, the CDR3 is TGCGCCAGCGCCTTGACTAGCGGGGTCTCCTACGAGCAGTACTTC.

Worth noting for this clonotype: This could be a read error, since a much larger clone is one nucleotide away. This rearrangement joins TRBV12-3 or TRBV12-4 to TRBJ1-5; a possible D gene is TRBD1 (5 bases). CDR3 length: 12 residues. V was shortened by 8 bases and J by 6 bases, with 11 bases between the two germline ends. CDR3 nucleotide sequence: TGTGCCAGCGGACCGGGGGTTCAGCCCCAGCATTTT. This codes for CASGPGVQPQHF.

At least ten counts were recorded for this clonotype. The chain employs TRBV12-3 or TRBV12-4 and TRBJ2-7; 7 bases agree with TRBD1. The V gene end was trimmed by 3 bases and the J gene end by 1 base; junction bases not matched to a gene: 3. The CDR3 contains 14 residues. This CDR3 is CASSLARGSYEQYF. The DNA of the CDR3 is TGTGCCAGCAGTTTGGCCAGGGGGTCCTACGAGCAGTACTTC.

As DNA, the CDR3 is TGTGCCAGCAGCCCCCTAGCGGCCCTCACAGATACGCAGTATTTT. Its translation: CASSPLAALTDTQYF. This chain links TRBV12-3 or TRBV12-4 with TRBJ2-3, with 7 nucleotides matching TRBD2. This CDR3 contains 15 residues. V lost 6 bases to trimming and J lost 2 bases; unmatched junction nucleotides: 8.

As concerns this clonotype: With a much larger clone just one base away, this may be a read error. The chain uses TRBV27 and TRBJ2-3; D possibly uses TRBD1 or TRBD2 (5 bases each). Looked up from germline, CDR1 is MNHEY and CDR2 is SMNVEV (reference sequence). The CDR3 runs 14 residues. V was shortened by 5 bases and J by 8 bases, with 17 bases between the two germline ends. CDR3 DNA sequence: TGTGCCAGCAGTCTCTCCCGGGGACCAGGTACGCAGTATTTT. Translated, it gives CASSLSRGPGTQYF.

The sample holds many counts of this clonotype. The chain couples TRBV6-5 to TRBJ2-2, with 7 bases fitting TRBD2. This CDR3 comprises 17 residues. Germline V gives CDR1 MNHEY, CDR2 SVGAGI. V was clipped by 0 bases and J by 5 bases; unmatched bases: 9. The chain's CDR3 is CASSYSRGRAQTGELFF. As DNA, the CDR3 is TGTGCCAGCAGTTACTCGAGAGGGAGGGCCCAAACCGGGGAGCTGTTTTTT.